The 14 T cell receptor beta chains below all came from one sample that was sequenced in a study of blood T cell repertoires in COVID-19 (dated by TCRdb to 2018 to 2020). To prepare the library, the immunoSEQ multiplex PCR assay was applied. TCRdb took this table from immuneACCESS and kept in-frame rearrangements with V and J called. Such tables lack part of the clones; where checked against another copy, unresolved V genes explain under half of the gap, and the rest is unexplained. The sample table holds about 330,000 clones, of which more than 70% were seen once. The leading ten clones occupy roughly 5.2% of the sample. Sequenced input: PBMCs or T cells enriched from blood (not recorded which). The receptors were gathered from a woman younger than 45 who had recovered from COVID-19.

The chain carries TRBV4-2 and TRBJ1-1; TRBD1 might be the D (6 bases). The CDR3 is 13 residues long. Germline CDR1 reads LGHNA; CDR2 reads YNFKEQ. Trimming took 8 bases from V and 1 from J, leaving 11 bases between them. CDR3 in DNA: TGTGCCAGCCGACAGGTTGGGAACACTGAAGCTTTCTTT. Translated: CASRQVGNTEAFF.

This chain links TRBV19 with TRBJ2-1; the match to TRBD2 covers 7 bases. The length of the CDR3 is 15 residues. Looked up from germline, CDR1 is LNHDA and CDR2 is SQIVND (reference sequence). The V segment lost 2 bases and the J segment 5 bases; nucleotides outside the gene matches: 6. CDR3 region: CASSIFGLADNEQFF. The CDR3 bases are TGTGCCAGTAGTATATTTGGCCTAGCGGACAATGAGCAGTTCTTC.

The gene calls are TRBV27 and TRBJ1-5; 9 nucleotides align to TRBD1. The CDR3 consists of 17 residues. J gave up 5 bases and V 0 bases, and 8 bases lay outside the gene matches. CDR1 and CDR2 (germline): MNHEY, SMNVEV (reference sequence). The CDR3 sequence: CASSLSTPGQGHQPQHF. The CDR3 DNA sequence: TGTGCCAGCAGTTTATCGACTCCGGGACAGGGCCATCAGCCCCAGCATTTT.

The chain has TRBV19 and TRBJ2-7; perhaps TRBD2 as D (5 bases). The CDR3 has 16 amino acids. Germline loops: CDR1 LNHDA, CDR2 SQIVND (reference sequence). Between the trimmed V and J ends, which lost 1 base and 3 bases, there was a span of 16 bases. CDR3 sequence reads: CASSIGRSESGYEQYF. As DNA, the CDR3 is TGTGCCAGTAGTATAGGAAGGAGTGAGAGCGGCTACGAGCAGTACTTC.

V usage is TRBV19 and J usage is TRBJ1-5, with D tentatively TRBD1 (5 bases). Germline values: CDR1 LNHDA, CDR2 SQIVND (reference sequence). Trimming removed 5 bases from V and 6 bases from J, with 23 bases in between. The CDR3 runs to 17 residues. Here the CDR3 reads CASSPRGGTHGGQPQHF. For the CDR3, the DNA is TGTGCCAGTAGTCCCCGGGGAGGGACCCATGGGGGTCAGCCCCAGCATTTT.

V is TRBV5-1 and J is TRBJ2-1; 7 positions match TRBD2. V shed 0 bases and J 4 bases; nucleotides not matched to a gene: 4. Germline-derived CDR1 and CDR2 are SGHRS and YFSETQ. This CDR3 has 15 amino acids. The CDR3 DNA reads as TGCGCCAGCAGCTTGGTTGGGGGGGAATACAATGAGCAGTTCTTC. Amino acid sequence: CASSLVGGEYNEQFF. Full variable domain (remainder filled in from reference TRBV5-1 and TRBJ2-1): KAGVTQTPRYLIKTRGQQVTLSCSPISGHRSVSWYQQTPGQGLQFLFEYFSETQRNKGNFPGRFSGRQFSNSRSEMNVSTLELGDSALYLCASSLVGGEYNEQFFGPGTRLTVL.

The chain is built from TRBV24-1 and TRBJ1-5; the D gene is possibly TRBD1 (6 bases). Trimming pared 4 bases from V and 4 bases from J, leaving 16 bases between. This CDR3 has 16 residues. Germline CDR1 KGHDR, CDR2 SFDVKD. CDR3 protein: CATSDPRGGSNQPQHF. CDR3 nucleotides: TGTGCCACCAGTGACCCCAGGGGAGGGAGTAATCAGCCCCAGCATTTT.

The chain carries TRBV12-2 and TRBJ1-6; the D call in the table, TRBD1, was not verified against the DNA. TRBV12-2 is noted as a pseudogene. The CDR3 spans 16 residues. The CDR3 loop reads CASRLEGDTYNSPLHF. CDR3 coding DNA: TGTGCAAGTCGCTTAGAGGGGGACACCTATAATTCACCCCTCCACTTT.

The DNA of the CDR3 is TGTGCCAGCACCCCCAGGGCCCCGGGTCAGCCCCAGCATTTT. Its protein product is CASTPRAPGQPQHF. This chain joins TRBV6-2 or TRBV6-3 and TRBJ1-5; D is perhaps TRBD1 (5 bases). Germline V gene lookup returns CDR1 MNHEY and CDR2 SVGEGT. Trimming removed 7 bases from V and 6 bases from J, with 16 bases in between. CDR3 length: 14 amino acids.

The genes are TRBV7-9 and TRBJ2-5; 8 nucleotides agree with TRBD1. This CDR3 contains 16 residues. CDR1 SEHNR and CDR2 FQNEAQ come from the germline V gene (reference sequence). Germline trimming cut 6 bases from V and 2 bases from J; bases unmatched to any gene: 11. This CDR3 is CASSSDPGTGQETQYF. Here the CDR3 DNA reads TGTGCCAGCAGTTCTGACCCAGGGACAGGACAAGAGACCCAGTACTTC.

In this sample, this clone turned up once. V usage is TRBV24-1 and J usage is TRBJ1-5; 8 positions agree with TRBD1. Looked up from germline, CDR1 is KGHDR and CDR2 is SFDVKD. The length of the CDR3 is 15 residues. V gave up 7 bases and J gave up 0 bases; unmatched junction bases: 4. CDR3 residues: CATRPGTGSNQPQHF. The CDR3 DNA reads TGTGCCACCAGACCCGGGACAGGTAGCAATCAGCCCCAGCATTTT.

The chain combines TRBV2 with TRBJ2-3; no definite D call. The V gene lost 6 bases and the J gene lost 5 bases, with 6 bases spanning the gap. The CDR3 is 11 residues long. Per germline, CDR1 SNHLY and CDR2 FYNNEI. CDR3 region: CASSYLDTQYF. The CDR3 DNA reads as TGTGCCAGCAGCTACCTAGATACGCAGTATTTT.

V is TRBV19 and J is TRBJ1-5, with a possible D match to TRBD1 (6 bases). This CDR3 has 14 residues. V lost 2 bases to trimming and J lost 7 bases, with 12 bases between them. From germline, CDR1 is LNHDA and CDR2 SQIVND (reference sequence). CDR3 sequence: CASSIPGQSQPQHF. CDR3 in DNA: TGTGCCAGTAGTATACCCGGACAGTCCCAGCCCCAGCATTTT.

The V and J genes are TRBV30 and TRBJ1-2; tentatively, D is TRBD1 (6 bases). The V and J ends lost 0 bases and 4 bases respectively, with 12 bases between them. The CDR3 runs 14 residues. Germline loops: CDR1 GTSNPN, CDR2 SVGIG (reference sequence). CDR3 DNA sequence: TGTGCCTGGAGTGTAGTGGGGGCGGTCTATGGCTACACCTTC. Protein: CAWSVVGAVYGYTF. Together with reference TRBV30 and TRBJ1-2, the CDR3 gives the full variable domain: SQTIHQWPATLVQPVGSPLSLECTVEGTSNPNLYWYRQAAGRGLQLLFYSVGIGQISSEVPQNLSASRPQDRQFILSSKKLLLSDSGFYLCAWSVVGAVYGYTFGSGTRLTVV.